This passage covers 17 T cell receptor beta chains from one sample sequenced in a study of T cells in Graves' hyperthyroidism and ophthalmopathy. RNA transcripts yielded amplified TCR beta CDR3 regions. A first-round RT-PCR of the TCR CDR3 used the HTBI primer set. TCRdb called the multiplex PCR reads again in MiXCR, with one record for every CDR3 protein. The data hold around 690,000 distinct CDR3 sequences, with around 15% observed a single time. The sequenced material came from blood. The receptor set was obtained from a man aged 50-60 years with Graves' hyperthyroidism.

The chain uses TRBV5-8 and TRBJ2-3, with 7 bases fitting TRBD2. Germline CDR1 reads SGHTS; CDR2 reads YDEGEE. The CDR3 is 16 residues long. After removal of 0 bases from V and 2 bases from J, the junction contained 6 bases not matched to a gene. The CDR3 DNA reads as TGTGCCAGCAGCTTGGGAGACGGGAGGTACACAGATACGCAGTATTTT. The encoded protein is CASSLGDGRYTDTQYF.

This clonotype was recorded many times. This sequence joins TRBV12-3 or TRBV12-4 and TRBJ2-7; 11 nucleotides align to TRBD2. The length of the CDR3 is 15 residues. J gave up 6 bases and V 3 bases, and 7 bases lay outside the gene matches. The CDR3 reads CASSLTSGMIGEQYF. CDR3 bases: TGTGCCAGCAGTTTGACTAGCGGGATGATAGGCGAGCAGTACTTC.

This chain uses TRBV4-2 with TRBJ1-2; a weak D match, TRBD1 (5 bases). The CDR3 runs 12 residues. Trimming pared 1 base from V and 10 bases from J, leaving 10 bases between. Germline assignment: CDR1 LGHNA and CDR2 YNFKEQ. The chain's CDR3 is CASSQGRADYTF. CDR3 nucleotide sequence: TGTGCCAGCAGCCAAGGCAGGGCGGACTACACCTTC.

The sample holds a few counts of this clonotype. V is TRBV29-1 and J is TRBJ2-7; D perhaps matches TRBD2 (5 bases). Per the germline V gene, CDR1 is SQVTM and CDR2 is ANQGSEA. V shed 1 base and J shed 0 bases, with 7 bases lying between them. CDR3 length: 13 residues. The CDR3 loop is CSVEGRTSYEQYF. In DNA form, the CDR3 reads TGCAGCGTTGAAGGGAGGACCTCCTACGAGCAGTACTTC.

This chain uses TRBV7-2 with TRBJ1-5; tentative D call: TRBD1 (5 bases). Trimming cost V 2 bases and J 7 bases, with 9 bases left between them. Germline assignment: CDR1 SGHTA and CDR2 FQGNSA. The CDR3 covers 13 residues. The DNA of the CDR3 is TGTGCCAGCAGCTTATCAGGGTTGCAGCCCCAGCATTTT. Translation: CASSLSGLQPQHF.

This clonotype was counted a few times. The V and J genes are TRBV28 and TRBJ1-2; weak D call: TRBD1 (6 bases). Per the germline V gene, CDR1 is MDHEN and CDR2 is SYDVKM. The CDR3 spans 13 residues. Trimming took 5 bases from V and 8 from J, leaving 15 bases between them. The DNA for the CDR3 is TGTGCCAGCAGTAACAGGGCTTTTGCGGGCTACACCTTC. It is translated as CASSNRAFAGYTF.

This clonotype was seen many times. The chain carries TRBV3-1 and TRBJ2-1; D remains ambiguous. Germline V lookup: CDR1 LGHDT, CDR2 YNNKEL (reference sequence). The CDR3 consists of 12 residues. The ends were cut back, 4 bases at V and 6 bases at J, with 7 bases in the middle. For the CDR3, the DNA is TGTGCCAGCAGCCGGACGGCCAATGAGCAGTTCTTC. Protein sequence: CASSRTANEQFF.

This clonotype came up a few times. The chain couples TRBV7-9 to TRBJ2-2; possible D gene TRBD2, 6 bases. The CDR3 extends over 14 amino acids. Germline V gives CDR1 SEHNR, CDR2 FQNEAQ (reference sequence). Trimming cost V 1 base and J 6 bases, with 9 bases left between them. The CDR3 coding sequence is TGTGCCAGCAGCTTAGATACTAGCTCCGGGGAGCTGTTTTTT. Translated, it gives CASSLDTSSGELFF.

This clonotype was seen at least ten times. The rearrangement links TRBV7-3 to TRBJ2-3; tentative D call: TRBD2 (5 bases). The germline CDR1 and CDR2 sequences are SGHTA and FQGTGA. This CDR3 spans 13 amino acids. V gave up 2 bases and J gave up 4 bases, with 7 bases separating them. The CDR3 DNA follows: TGTGCCAGCAGCTTAGGACTGCCAGATACGCAGTATTTT. It encodes CASSLGLPDTQYF.

This clonotype was seen repeatedly, ten times or more. The chain joins TRBV6-2 or TRBV6-3 to TRBJ1-1; 7 positions match TRBD1. Unmatched junction bases numbered 1, after V lost 0 bases and J lost 0 bases. This CDR3 region has 15 residues. Looked up from germline, CDR1 is MNHEY and CDR2 is SVGEGT. CDR3 residues: CASSYSDRLNTEAFF. Here the CDR3 DNA reads TGTGCCAGCAGTTACTCGGACAGGTTGAACACTGAAGCTTTCTTT.

This clonotype occurred many times. This rearrangement joins TRBV27 to TRBJ1-5; the D is unclear. The length of the CDR3 is 16 residues. Trimming removed 0 bases at V and 7 bases at J, with 16 bases between. CDR1 is MNHEY and CDR2 is SMNVEV in the germline V gene (reference sequence). The chain's CDR3 is CASSLSSWGPEQPQHF. Written as DNA, the CDR3 is TGTGCCAGCAGTTTATCGTCTTGGGGTCCAGAGCAGCCCCAGCATTTT.

This clonotype was seen many times. V gene TRBV7-8 combines with J gene TRBJ1-4; 8 bases line up with TRBD1. V dropped 6 bases and J dropped 10; count of bases not matched to a gene: 13. Germline values: CDR1 SGHVS, CDR2 FQNEAQ. This CDR3 has 15 amino acids. CDR3 sequence: CASSSSQGALGKLFF. The CDR3 coding sequence is TGTGCCAGCAGTTCCAGTCAGGGGGCGCTGGGAAAACTGTTTTTT.

The sample holds many counts of this clonotype. CDR3 sequence: CASSLSASADYEQYF. CDR3 nucleotide sequence: TGTGCCAGCAGTCTCTCGGCTAGCGCGGACTACGAGCAGTACTTC. This chain uses TRBV27 with TRBJ2-7, with D tentatively TRBD2 (6 bases). V lost 5 bases, J lost 3 bases, and 17 bases lay in between. Germline V gene data show CDR1 as MNHEY and CDR2 as SMNVEV (reference sequence). The CDR3 loop spans 15 amino acids.

The chain has TRBV30 and TRBJ2-7; 10 bases agree with TRBD2. This CDR3 contains 15 residues. V gave up 4 bases and J gave up 3 bases; unmatched junction bases: 9. Looked up from germline, CDR1 is GTSNPN and CDR2 is SVGIG (reference sequence). For the CDR3, the DNA is TGTGCCTGGAACCCCCTCGCTAGCGGGAGCTACGAGCAGTACTTC. Its protein is CAWNPLASGSYEQYF.

The V call is TRBV6-2 or TRBV6-3, the J call TRBJ2-3; D might be TRBD1 (5 bases). Germline V gene sequence: CDR1 MNHEY, CDR2 SVGEGT. The CDR3 is 14 residues long. Trimming cost V 8 bases and J 2 bases, with 14 bases left between them. The CDR3 nucleotides are TGTGCCAGCGGGGCAGTCATCTCCACAGATACGCAGTATTTT. It translates to CASGAVISTDTQYF.

This clonotype was found many times. Compared with germline, one end of the junction differs, possibly owing to a read error. This chain joins TRBV2 and TRBJ2-5; the D is unclear. The CDR3 covers 13 residues. Looked up from germline, CDR1 is SNHLY and CDR2 is FYNNEI. The CDR3 DNA reads TGTGCCAGCAGTGAATTCAGACAAGAGACTCAGTACTTC. Amino acid sequence: CASSEFRQETQYF.

Ten or more counts support this clonotype. The V call is TRBV7-9, the J call TRBJ2-2; the D gene is possibly TRBD2 (5 bases). Trimming stripped 2 bases from V and 1 base from J, with 8 bases between. The V gene's germline CDR1 is SEHNR and CDR2 FQNEAQ (reference sequence). CDR3 length equals 15 residues. CDR3 loop: CASSLNRENTGELFF. In DNA form, the CDR3 reads TGTGCCAGCAGCTTAAATCGGGAGAACACCGGGGAGCTGTTTTTT.